This T cell receptor (beta chain) was captured in a study of cytomegalovirus exposure and HLA in healthy donors (dated by TCRdb to about 2017). Regarding the study in general: According to an earlier analysis of several hundred of the donors, some 170 million T cells yielded 90 million to 130 million unique TCR beta sequences and about 300 Gb of sequence data. Across some 400 genotyped donors of the cohort, an average of roughly 250,000 unique TCR beta nucleotide sequences per donor were sequenced, and approximately 17% of those sequences were non-productive. Roughly 300 gigabases of sequencing data and 78 million or so unique TCR sequences were included in an early release covering roughly 700 HLA-typed donors. Typing coverage varied by locus: roughly 620-640 donors for A, B, C, DRB1 and DQB1; about 520 for DQA1; about 600 for DPA1; 450 to 480 for DPB1. An earlier analysis of several hundred of the donors applied high-throughput TCR beta sequencing to assess whether each TCR beta V gene segment acted as functional or pseudogenic. Rather than drawing on any new phenotypic data, the later analysis identified candidate immune exposures from TCR beta sequences and the way those sequences occurred across donors. To study patterns of TCR occurrence, a later analysis re-analyzed previously published TCR beta repertoires from several hundred donors and added high-resolution HLA genotyping. Because of strong linkage in the cohort, four to six DR-DQ haplotypes were treated as single units for association and clustering. HLA typing included class I and class II loci at four-digit resolution. In addition to the first cohort of 500 to 850 subjects, a separate validation cohort of under 150 different subjects was used. The study aimed to test whether cataloging public T cell receptors could reveal signatures of past pathogen exposure. Genome-wide SNP genotypes for about 65% of the roughly 700 donors were used in a later genetic analysis, which treated that subset as a discovery cohort. The T cell repertoires of about 700 subjects were profiled by immunosequencing and related to cytomegalovirus serostatus. Donor age, sex, ethnicity and CMV serostatus were collected together with the repertoire data. Of the roughly 400 genotyped donors, around 81% fell in the genetic ancestry cluster associated with self-reported Caucasian donors. Every repertoire in the discovery cohort had been generated on one and the same sequencing platform. High-throughput TCR immunosequencing, statistical association of individual TCRs with disease status, and machine learning were combined to predict cytomegalovirus infection status. The paper as a whole reports these results and caveats: Assigning TCR associations to individual alleles was difficult when HLA alleles, especially DR and DQ, strongly co-occurred. A few of the identified cytomegalovirus-associated TCR beta chains were confirmed in vitro to be specific for cytomegalovirus antigens. The authors suggested that the approach could potentially be extended to other disease states and immunological phenotypes. Most TCR sequences were observed very rarely across donors, whereas some public TCRs were present in many individuals. An earlier analysis of around 600 of the donors showed that most TCR beta V segments appeared in productive rearrangements either about 87% or about 30% of the time, which broadly matched IMGT annotations. The sequencing pipeline was judged likely to have produced a cluster of highly shared sequence variants as a technical artifact. According to a later analysis, most CMV-associated TCR beta chains appeared to be HLA-restricted, and the HLA associations seemed to be driven largely by CMV exposure. Several of the top co-occurrence clusters appeared to be linked to parvovirus B19, influenza, CMV and Epstein-Barr virus, according to a later analysis. A further reported finding was that TCR beta sequences accurately predicted the HLA-A and HLA-B alleles for most subjects in the first cohort. The earlier analysis of 587 of the donors excluded seventeen rarely observed V segments, including chromosome 9 orphons, because counts were too low. This cohort had only TCR beta chains sequenced, and the lack of alpha or paired-chain data limited which features could be detected. Compared with equally common non-associated chains, HLA-associated TCR beta chains in a later analysis were more clonally expanded and had lower generation probabilities. A total of roughly 160 TCR beta chains were listed by the study as associated with cytomegalovirus. In a later genetic analysis, fewer N-insertions in productive TCRs were reported among donors in an Asian-associated ancestry cluster than the roughly 700-donor mean. The 87-base-pair reads could not distinguish some IMGT-functional V segments, including TRBV6-2 and TRBV6-3, so those segments were excluded. Specific HLA alleles were associated with over 15,000 TCR beta sequences at a false discovery rate of 0.05 in a later analysis. The classifier was reported to diagnose cytomegalovirus status with high specificity and sensitivity in both the original cohort and the validation cohort. A later analysis found that TCR association rates varied across HLA loci, with DRB1 alleles showing the most associated TCRs and HLA-C alleles the fewest. Correlated functional status among segregating V segments might be attributable to linkage disequilibrium, but an unknown experimental factor could not be ruled out. Presence/absence analyses assumed roughly uniform sequencing depth across donors, an assumption that may not hold. The only immune exposure information available for the cohort was CMV serostatus. A later genetic analysis associated a missense DCLRE1C variant with V-gene and J-gene trimming of TCR beta chains, and an independent cohort replicated the association. Because some donors lacked HLA typing at each locus, the association tests relied only on the typed subset.

The cohort comprised some 730 healthy bone marrow donors. At the time of sampling, all cohort members were nominally healthy, though unrecorded immune exposures were likely present. The donor tested CMV seropositive and was one of the 289 seropositive cohort members. Every donor gave a peripheral blood sample, and the peripheral blood mononuclear cells from that sample were used for TCR beta sequencing. The Qiagen DNeasy Blood Extraction Kit was used to extract genomic DNA from the blood cell samples. The CDR3 goes from the cysteine to the phenylalanine over 12 residues. Only the CDR3 portion is preserved as DNA: 36 bases, with reading frame beginning at the first base. Trimming leaves V shorter by 10 bases and J shorter by 11 bases, with the junction holding 10 bases beyond the gene matches. The germline V gene (reference sequence) specifies LNHDA as CDR1 and SQIVND as CDR2. Library preparation used the immunoSEQ multiplex PCR assay. A mixture of 60 forward primers for TCR Vbeta segments and 13 reverse primers for TCR Jbeta segments was used in the multiplex PCR. The CDR3 region of rearranged TCR beta genes was amplified from genomic DNA by a multiplex PCR assay. On the Illumina HiSeq System, the amplified TCR beta libraries were sequenced as 87-base-pair reads. The published analysis was carried out like this. In a later analysis, 80 million or so unique TCR beta chains were counted across the roughly 700 repertoires, and roughly 11 million of these chains were shared by at least two donors. A nearest-neighbor algorithm error-corrected the raw reads and collapsed the reads into unique sequences, merging closely related sequences to remove PCR and sequencing errors. Alignment of CDR3 sequences to IMGT reference sequences was used to assign V, D and J gene segments. For a sequence to be retained, at least a six-nucleotide match to both a V gene segment and a J gene segment was required. Rearrangements were called productive when the CDR3 lacked stop codons and stayed in frame with V and J; all others were non-productive. CDR3 was defined according to IMGT convention as the region running from the second conserved V-encoded cysteine to the conserved J-encoded phenylalanine. Sequences without an unambiguous match to a single V gene segment were excluded from the earlier analysis of 500 to 700 of the donors. In an earlier analysis of approximately 550 of the donors, V segments were called functional above 56.7% productive rearrangements and were called segregating when the between-donor standard deviation exceeded 5%. A statistical classification framework was built for diagnosing cytomegalovirus status from the catalog of TCR beta chain sequences. A later analysis assigned V and J genes by comparing TCR nucleotide sequences with IMGT/GENE-DB human TR gene sequences. In a later analysis, CDR3 sequences and most-parsimonious VDJ recombination scenarios were assigned using the TCRdist pipeline. A later analysis defined each TCR beta chain by its CDR3 amino acid sequence plus V-gene family, and excluded reads lacking a unique V-gene family. In a later analysis, around 600 highly shared, low-generation-probability nucleotide sequences were removed to address suspected cross-contamination and a sequencing artifact. In a later analysis, a clonal expansion index for each public chain was calculated from normalized within-repertoire ranks of inferred template counts. A later analysis computed generation probabilities with a VDJ recombination model fitted to out-of-frame rearrangements, and checked the results against IGoR. A later analysis scored TCR-TCR, TCR-HLA and TCR-CMV co-occurrence with hypergeometric tests, applying a repertoire-size bias correction to TCR pairs. In a later analysis, false discovery rates were estimated by permuting HLA or CMV assignments 20 times. A later analysis grouped co-occurring TCRs with DBSCAN, adding TCRdist sequence similarity when clustering within HLA-allele-positive subsets. Co-occurrence clustering excluded repertoires with fewer than 30,000 or more than 120,000 public chains, plus five with anomalous nucleotide sharing. The source is immuneACCESS, and TCRdb retained only in-frame sequences with V and J called. Part of the clones is not carried over; for the studies checked, unresolved V genes explain less than half of this, and the remainder is unexplained. The V and J calls and the clone size are those of that table, but D and trimming were determined from the DNA. The sample table shows 150,000 or so clones, and around four fifths are seen once. 1% of the sample belongs to the ten largest clones.

On this clone: The clone's antigen remains unknown. Qualities for individual bases were not recorded, and no much larger clone is one base off.

Rearrangement joined TRBV19 to TRBJ2-5, with 10 bases matching TRBD1. Source material: PBMCs. The clonotype comes from a woman aged 45-60 years in good health and CMV-seropositive. The bases read TGTGCCACTGCGGGACAGGGGAGGGAGCAGTACTTC. The encoded protein is CATAGQGREQYF.